The T cell receptor beta chain described here comes from a study of T cells after yellow fever vaccination. Study-level findings and limits: Contaminants from the bulk population, in the form of abundant clonotypes, could be found in FACS-sorted repertoires. A weaker secondary response peaked on day 5, the primary on day 15. Once the booster was given, most primary-vaccination clones reappeared, at over 95% for CD4 and more than 85% for CD8.

This clonotype was counted at least ten times. The antigen is unknown. By 5'RACE template switching, TCR cDNA was produced, with a universal primer site and UMIs added in the process. TCRdb reprocessed the 5' RACE reads via MiXCR and lists one record per CDR3 protein. The sample holds 300,000 or so distinct CDR3 sequences, roughly 6.8% seen once. This clonotype originated in a man younger than 35 who received the YFV17D yellow fever vaccine. The source was PBMCs, collected about 41 days after the first yellow fever vaccination.

Written as DNA, the CDR3 is TGTGCCAGCAGTTCGCGGGCCGCGTATGGCTACACCTTC. This translates into CASSSRAAYGYTF. J is TRBJ1-2 and V is TRBV6-5; D remains ambiguous. Germline CDR1 reads MNHEY; CDR2 reads SVGAGI. The CDR3 extends over 13 amino acids. Deletions cut 4 bases from V and 5 bases from J, with 11 bases between.